This paragraph covers one TCR beta chain sequence. The antigen remains undetermined. The sample is drawn from a study of vaccination and CD4 T cells after COVID-19. Across the whole study: Control cultures were supplied with a CEFX pool, an HIV-1 Nef pool, or no peptide at all. Study results and caveats: Although the median of SARS-CoV-2-reactive clonotypes rose from around 19 to 38, the change was not significant.

Germline lookup yields CDR1 MNHNS and CDR2 SASEGT. Trimming took off 2 bases at V and 4 bases at J, with 11 bases between the two ends. The CDR3 has 14 residues. This sample's treatment: approximately nine-day PBMC culture with coronavirus spike peptide pools or control peptides (ViraFEST assay). Before the COVID-19 pandemic (2011-2018), CD4+ T cells were obtained from the unexposed donor. Four cold-coronavirus spikes and SARS-CoV-2 S/N were the probes applied, cells permitting, to CD4+ T cells from unexposed donors. Sequencing of cultured CD4+ T cell DNA used the Oncomine TCR Beta short-read assay. TCRdb reprocessed the PCR reads with MiXCR, giving one entry per CDR3 protein. Of 4,500 to 6,000 distinct CDR3 sequences in the sample, 39% were seen once.

The TCR originated in a human donor in good health. This chain joins TRBV6-1 and TRBJ1-2, with D perhaps matching TRBD1 (6 bases). The sample was CD4+ T cells from blood, cultured in vitro. For the CDR3, the DNA is TGTGCCAGCAGTGAATCAAGGGGGATCTATGGCTACACCTTC. Translating it yields CASSESRGIYGYTF.